This TCR beta chain derives from a study of blood T cell repertoires in COVID-19. Study details: T cells, B-cell-depleted T cells, or PBMCs supplied cDNA or gDNA.

The V end was cut by 5 bases, the J end by 3 bases, with 10 bases between. CDR3 length: 13 residues. The germline gives CDR1 SEHNR, CDR2 FQNEAQ (reference sequence). This clone was seen more than once but under ten times. Per the original methods: Estimates of nucleated cell counts were drawn from the amplification of reference gene primers. Profiled with immunoSEQ multiplex PCR; TCRdb holds only in-frame clones, not every one. V, J and clone size derive from that table, while D and trimming were established from the DNA sequence. The sample lists fewer than 450,000 clones; roughly 87% were seen once.

Sequenced: PBMCs or T cells enriched from blood (not recorded which). This receptor was identified in a woman in her 30s who had recovered from COVID-19. The chain employs TRBV7-9 and TRBJ1-1, with D hard to call. CDR3 sequence (DNA): TGTGCCAGCAGCCCCCCGGGAGACACTGAAGCTTTCTTT. Protein: CASSPPGDTEAFF.